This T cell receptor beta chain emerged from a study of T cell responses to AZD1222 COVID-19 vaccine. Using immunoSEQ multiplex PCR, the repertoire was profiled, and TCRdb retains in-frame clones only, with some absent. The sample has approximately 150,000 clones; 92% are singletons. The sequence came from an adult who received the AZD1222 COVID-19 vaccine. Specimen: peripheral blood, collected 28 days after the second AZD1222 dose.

The CDR3, as DNA: TGTGCCAGCAGCGTAGTTCCAAGCGCGGATACGCAGTATTTT. Encoded protein: CASSVVPSADTQYF. This rearrangement joins TRBV9 to TRBJ2-3, with D unresolved. Looked up from germline, CDR1 is SGDLS and CDR2 is YYNGEE. V was shortened by 0 bases and J by 6 bases, with 11 bases between the two germline ends. This CDR3 comprises 14 residues.